The 25 T cell receptor beta chains below all came from one sample that was sequenced in a study of T cell responses to AZD1222 COVID-19 vaccine. Clones were read by immunoSEQ multiplex PCR, and TCRdb kept only the in-frame ones, dropping some. The data show about 110,000 clones, 80% to 85% seen once. The sample here was peripheral blood, taken on day 0 of AZD1222 vaccination. The source is an adult in good health.

Note on this clone: At one of its ends the junction is not consistent with the germline gene, which may arise from a read error. Other DNA sequences from this sample encode an identical CDR3 as well. The chain combines TRBV2 with TRBJ2-2; D might be TRBD1 (6 bases). The germline gives CDR1 SNHLY, CDR2 FYNNEI. This CDR3 spans 14 amino acids. As DNA, the CDR3 is TGTGCCAGCAGCCAGGGGTTTAACACCGGAGAGCTGTTTTTT. It translates to CASSQGFNTGELFF.

The CDR3 coding sequence is TGTGCCATCCTGGGGTCTAGCACCGGGGAGCTGTTTTTT. Translating it yields CAILGSSTGELFF. This chain connects TRBV10-3 to TRBJ2-2; D is unresolved. CDR3 length equals 13 residues. V lost 8 bases, J lost 4 bases, and 11 bases lay in between. Germline CDR1 ENHRY, CDR2 SYGVKD.

The rearrangement uses TRBV6-5 and TRBJ1-5, with TRBD1 matching over 10 bases. Germline CDR1 and CDR2: MNHEY and SVGAGI. CDR3 length equals 15 residues. With V trimmed by 5 bases and J by 3 bases, 4 bases remained unmatched. The CDR3 DNA follows: TGTGCCAGCAGTCCCGGGACAGGGGTCAATCAGCCCCAGCATTTT. Protein: CASSPGTGVNQPQHF.

This rearrangement joins TRBV6-5 to TRBJ1-1; tentatively, D is TRBD1 (5 bases). The CDR3 totals 15 residues. Germline CDR1 is MNHEY and CDR2 is SVGAGI. Trimming removed 6 bases from V and 1 base from J, with 15 bases in between. CDR3 residues: CASRTANRPNTEAFF. CDR3 DNA: TGTGCCAGCAGGACAGCTAATCGACCGAACACTGAAGCTTTCTTT.

This rearrangement joins TRBV12-3 or TRBV12-4 to TRBJ2-5, with a possible D match to TRBD1 (6 bases). Trimming pared 5 bases from V and 5 bases from J, leaving 12 bases between. The CDR3 is 13 amino acids. The CDR3 reads CASSPGTKETQYF. In DNA, the CDR3 is TGTGCCAGCAGTCCCGGGACAAAGGAGACCCAGTACTTC.

The V call is TRBV6-5, the J call TRBJ2-1; no definite D call. Trimming removed 9 bases at V and 6 bases at J, with 12 bases between. The germline CDR1 and CDR2 sequences are MNHEY and SVGAGI. There are 12 residues in the CDR3. The CDR3: CASSPFGNEQFF. CDR3 coding DNA: TGTGCCAGTTCCCCCTTCGGCAATGAGCAGTTCTTC.

The chain employs TRBV7-6 and TRBJ2-7; D may correspond to TRBD1 or TRBD2 (5 bases each). With 1 base removed from V and 6 bases from J, the gap between germline ends came to 13 bases. This CDR3 comprises 14 residues. In germline, CDR1 is SGHVS, CDR2 FNYEAQ. The CDR3 region is CASSLGGAQGEQYF. CDR3 nucleotides: TGTGCCAGCAGCTTAGGAGGGGCGCAGGGCGAGCAGTACTTC.

The V gene is TRBV6-6, the J gene TRBJ1-1; no clear D gene. Deletions cut 8 bases from V and 0 bases from J, with 16 bases between. Germline CDR1 reads MNHNY; CDR2 reads SVGAGI (reference sequence). The CDR3 is made up of 15 amino acids. This chain's CDR3 is CASGLGGNLNTEAFF. Written as DNA, the CDR3 is TGTGCCAGCGGGTTGGGCGGGAACTTGAACACTGAAGCTTTCTTT.

The gene calls are TRBV5-1 and TRBJ1-6, with D hard to call. Per the germline V gene, CDR1 is SGHRS and CDR2 is YFSETQ. CDR3 length: 15 amino acids. Deletions cut 0 bases from V and 7 bases from J, with 11 bases between. The CDR3 region is CASSLGVTRNSPLHF. CDR3 coding DNA: TGCGCCAGCAGCTTGGGGGTTACAAGGAATTCACCCCTCCACTTT.

This chain uses TRBV18 with TRBJ1-4; possibly TRBD1 for D (5 bases). The V gene's germline CDR1 is KGHSH and CDR2 LQKENI. CDR3 size: 15 residues. V was shortened by 1 base and J by 0 bases, with 6 bases between the two germline ends. The CDR3 bases are TGTGCCAGCTCACCACAGGGGACAACTAATGAAAAACTGTTTTTT. Its translation: CASSPQGTTNEKLFF.

This chain connects TRBV27 to TRBJ2-5, with D possibly called TRBD1 or TRBD2 (5 bases each). This CDR3 has 13 residues. Per the germline V gene, CDR1 is MNHEY and CDR2 is SMNVEV (reference sequence). Between the trimmed V and J ends, which lost 3 bases and 5 bases, there was a span of 10 bases. CDR3 DNA sequence: TGTGCCAGCAGTTTGAAGGGACGGGAGACCCAGTACTTC. It encodes CASSLKGRETQYF.

The rearrangement uses TRBV20-1 and TRBJ2-7, with D possibly being TRBD1 (6 bases). CDR1 DFQATT and CDR2 SNEGSKA come from the germline V gene (reference sequence). The CDR3 is 11 amino acids. V dropped 5 bases and J dropped 7 bases, with 12 bases sitting between them. The CDR3 DNA reads TGCAGTGCTCTACAGGGTAAAGAGCAGTACTTC. Its translation is CSALQGKEQYF.

This chain joins TRBV6-5 and TRBJ2-7, with a weak D call TRBD1 (6 bases). Trimming took off 2 bases at V and 3 bases at J, with 14 bases between the two ends. Germline CDR1 reads MNHEY; CDR2 reads SVGAGI. The CDR3 covers 15 residues. CDR3 sequence (DNA): TGTGCCAGCAGTTACACCCAGGGGATGGGCTACGAGCAGTACTTC. Protein: CASSYTQGMGYEQYF.

The J gene is TRBJ1-6, the V gene TRBV7-8, with 9 bases identical to TRBD1. Germline loops: CDR1 SGHVS, CDR2 FQNEAQ. After removal of 3 bases from V and 8 bases from J, the junction contained 2 bases not matched to a gene. The length of the CDR3 is 14 residues. The CDR3 spells CASSLTGGDSPLHF. CDR3 DNA: TGTGCCAGCAGCTTGACAGGGGGAGATTCACCCCTCCACTTT.

DNA for the CDR3: TGTGCCAGCAGCTTTCAGGGAAAAGGCTCACCCCTCCACTTT. The encoded protein is CASSFQGKGSPLHF. This sequence joins TRBV11-2 and TRBJ1-6; tentatively, D is TRBD1 (5 bases). V was pared by 3 bases and J by 10 bases, with 13 bases between. The V gene's germline CDR1 is SGHAT and CDR2 FQNNGV. The CDR3 totals 14 residues.

As DNA, the CDR3 is TGTGCCAGCAGCTTGCGTCCCTCGGGTGTAGAGACCCAGTACTTC. Translated: CASSLRPSGVETQYF. The chain links TRBV11-2 to TRBJ2-5; D is uncertain. With 3 bases removed from V and 4 bases from J, the gap between germline ends came to 15 bases. The CDR3 sequence is 15 residues long. CDR1 is SGHAT, CDR2 FQNNGV, per germline.

This sequence joins TRBV6-1 and TRBJ1-5; D gene ambiguous. Trimming shortened V by 2 bases and J by 7 bases, and 9 bases separated the two germline ends. This CDR3 region has 13 residues. CDR1 is MNHNS and CDR2 is SASEGT in the germline V gene. The CDR3 region has the DNA TGTGCCAGCAGTGAATCCGGGAGGCAGCCCCAGCATTTT. It translates to CASSESGRQPQHF.

For the CDR3, the DNA is TGTGCCAGCAGCCGACAGAGTACTAACTATGGCTACACCTTC. It is translated as CASSRQSTNYGYTF. The V and J genes are TRBV5-4 and TRBJ1-2; D possibly corresponds to TRBD1 (5 bases). CDR3 length: 14 residues. Germline values: CDR1 SGHNT, CDR2 YYREEE (reference sequence). Trimming removed 4 bases at V and 0 bases at J, with 10 bases between.

The genes are TRBV2 and TRBJ1-2; D may be TRBD1 (5 bases). Trimming removed 8 bases from V and 6 bases from J, with 13 bases in between. The CDR3 contains 12 residues. Germline-derived CDR1 and CDR2 are SNHLY and FYNNEI. This CDR3 is CASSFRVDGYTF. DNA of the CDR3: TGTGCCAGCTCTTTCAGGGTGGATGGCTACACCTTC.

This clone was observed a handful of times. The rearrangement joins TRBV28 to TRBJ1-1, with no clear D. V lost 3 bases, J lost 4 bases, and 6 bases lay in between. In germline, CDR1 is MDHEN, CDR2 SYDVKM. The CDR3 loop spans 12 amino acids. In DNA, the CDR3 is TGTGCCAGCAGTTTGATTAGCACTGAAGCTTTCTTT. This gives the protein CASSLISTEAFF.

V and J are TRBV11-3 and TRBJ2-2; 9 positions match TRBD1. With 5 bases clipped from V and 3 bases from J, the junction kept 4 bases outside the gene matches. The CDR3 is 15 amino acids. Germline values: CDR1 SGHNT, CDR2 YENEEA. CDR3: CASSAGQGHTGELFF. CDR3 sequence (DNA): TGTGCCAGCAGCGCCGGACAGGGGCACACCGGGGAGCTGTTTTTT.

The J gene is TRBJ1-4, the V gene TRBV12-3 or TRBV12-4, with D perhaps matching TRBD1 (6 bases). V dropped 7 bases and J dropped 8 bases, with 14 bases sitting between them. CDR3 length: 13 amino acids. The CDR3 region is CASKNRALEKLFF. The CDR3 coding sequence is TGTGCCAGCAAGAACAGGGCTTTGGAAAAACTGTTTTTT.

The J gene is TRBJ1-2, the V gene TRBV5-6; the D gene is possibly TRBD1 (6 bases). Per the germline V gene, CDR1 is SGHDT and CDR2 is YYEEEE. V gave up 1 base and J gave up 4 bases, with 11 bases separating them. The CDR3 loop spans 14 amino acids. CDR3 region: CASSLTGPSYGYTF. The CDR3 DNA reads as TGTGCCAGCAGCTTGACAGGGCCTAGCTATGGCTACACCTTC.

This chain joins TRBV12-3 or TRBV12-4 and TRBJ1-2; the D is unclear. V dropped 6 bases and J dropped 4 bases, with 9 bases sitting between them. The CDR3 consists of 12 residues. In DNA, the CDR3 is TGTGCCAGCAGAGCACCGGCCTATGGCTACACCTTC. It encodes CASRAPAYGYTF.

This clone was detected only once. The chain has TRBV12-3 or TRBV12-4 and TRBJ2-7, with D unclear. Trimming stripped 6 bases from V and 0 bases from J, with 9 bases between. CDR3 size: 13 residues. The CDR3 DNA sequence: TGTGCCAGCAGCCGTAGCTACTCCTACGAGCAGTACTTC. The encoded protein is CASSRSYSYEQYF.